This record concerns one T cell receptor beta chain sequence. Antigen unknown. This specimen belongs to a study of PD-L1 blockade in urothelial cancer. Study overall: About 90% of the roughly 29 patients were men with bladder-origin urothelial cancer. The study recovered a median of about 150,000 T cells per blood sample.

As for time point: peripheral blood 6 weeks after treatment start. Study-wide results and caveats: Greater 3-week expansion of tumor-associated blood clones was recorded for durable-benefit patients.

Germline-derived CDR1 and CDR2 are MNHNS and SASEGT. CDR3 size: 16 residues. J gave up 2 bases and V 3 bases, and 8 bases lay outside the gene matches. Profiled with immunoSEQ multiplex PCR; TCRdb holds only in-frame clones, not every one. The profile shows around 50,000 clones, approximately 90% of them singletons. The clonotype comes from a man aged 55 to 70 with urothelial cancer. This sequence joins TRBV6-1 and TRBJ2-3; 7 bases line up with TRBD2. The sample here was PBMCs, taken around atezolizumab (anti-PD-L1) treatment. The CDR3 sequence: CASSDQRGRITDTQYF. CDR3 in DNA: TGTGCCAGCAGTGACCAGCGGGGCCGCATCACAGATACGCAGTATTTT.